This T cell receptor beta chain emerged from a study of early T cells in non-severe SARS-CoV-2 infection. Study in general: Chains were unpaired, as sequencing was done on bulk RNA from unsorted whole blood.

This clonotype has a handful of counts. Researchers attached unique molecular identifiers to individual cDNA molecules. From the 5' RACE reads, TCRdb called clonotypes with MiXCR, one entry per CDR3 protein. The table lists about 44,000 distinct CDR3 sequences, 20% to 25% of them singletons. Germline V gene sequence: CDR1 SEHNR, CDR2 FQNEAQ (reference sequence). V shed 4 bases, J shed 5 bases, and the junction held 10 bases outside the gene matches. The CDR3 contains 16 residues. The sequencing here drew on whole blood, taken at baseline. The chain is built from TRBV7-9 and TRBJ2-5; TRBD2 aligns across 10 bases. The clonotype was recovered from an adult who was a healthcare worker with PCR-confirmed SARS-CoV-2 infection or an uninfected control (not recorded which). CDR3 protein: CASSSPERGGPETQYF. The CDR3 region has the DNA TGTGCCAGCAGCTCACCGGAGCGGGGGGGCCCCGAGACCCAGTACTTC.